Reported below is one T cell receptor (beta chain). The data are from a study of PD-1 blockade in classical Hodgkin lymphoma. This CDR3 has 15 residues. V was cut by 4 bases and J by 6 bases, with 17 bases left in between. Looked up from germline, CDR1 is SGHRS and CDR2 is YFSETQ. Time point denoted: cycle 4 day 1 (C4D1), after five to seven weeks of nivolumab. Each patient's relapse followed autologous stem cell transplantation, and brentuximab vedotin exposure varied. It was by magnetic negative selection that CD4+ T cells were purified from thawed PBMCs. The data were produced by immunoSEQ multiplex PCR, yet TCRdb's version contains in-frame clones alone and is incomplete. The sample has some 27,000 clones, 80% to 90% seen once; the top ten hold 0.62%.

The receptor comes from a human donor with classical Hodgkin lymphoma. The rearrangement uses TRBV5-1 and TRBJ1-5, with a possible D match to TRBD1 (5 bases). The sample in question was CD4+ T cells from blood, obtained before the fourth cycle of nivolumab. CDR3 coding DNA: TGCGCCAGCAGCCCGGGAGGGGACGGTCGTCAGCCCCAGCATTTT. Translation: CASSPGGDGRQPQHF.